One and the same sample provided the 32 T cell receptor beta chains below, sequenced in a study of shared clonotypes between healthy human individuals. The naive CD8 fraction comprised CD45RO-negative cells positively selected for CCR7 and excluded terminally differentiated effector memory CD45RA+ cells. Clones were read by immunoSEQ multiplex PCR, and TCRdb kept only the in-frame ones, dropping some. The sample has 550,000 to 750,000 clones; roughly 96% are singletons. Sequenced: naive CD8+ T cells sorted from blood. These receptors were collected from a woman under 40 in good health.

The gene calls are TRBV7-6 and TRBJ2-7; D remains ambiguous. V dropped 1 base and J dropped 1 base, with 8 bases sitting between them. Germline lookup yields CDR1 SGHVS and CDR2 FNYEAQ. This CDR3 has 14 residues. The CDR3 reads CASSLGAASYEQYF. Written as DNA, the CDR3 is TGTGCCAGCAGCTTAGGAGCTGCTTCCTACGAGCAGTACTTC.

V is TRBV5-1 and J is TRBJ2-7, with a possible D match to TRBD2 (6 bases). V shed 4 bases and J shed 3 bases, with 23 bases lying between them. The CDR3 is made up of 17 amino acids. CDR1 is SGHRS and CDR2 is YFSETQ in the germline V gene. CDR3 protein: CASSAAFSGEHIYEQYF. The CDR3 region has the DNA TGCGCCAGCAGCGCGGCGTTTTCGGGAGAACATATCTACGAGCAGTACTTC.

The chain has TRBV7-9 and TRBJ2-7; no reliable D call. V lost 5 bases and J lost 6, with 11 bases in between. The V gene's germline CDR1 is SEHNR and CDR2 FQNEAQ (reference sequence). The CDR3 loop spans 12 amino acids. The CDR3 region has the DNA TGTGCCAGCAGCCTTCTTTCCGGCGAGCAGTACTTC. Protein product: CASSLLSGEQYF.

This chain uses TRBV11-2 with TRBJ1-1; tentatively, D is TRBD1 (6 bases). V lost 0 bases and J lost 3, with 11 bases in between. The CDR3 covers 15 residues. Germline loops: CDR1 SGHAT, CDR2 FQNNGV. The DNA of the CDR3 is TGTGCCAGCAGCTTAGAGTTCACAGGGTACACTGAAGCTTTCTTT. Translated: CASSLEFTGYTEAFF.

The CDR3 region has the DNA TGTGCCTGGAGTCAGGCCGGGCTAGCGGTTTACAATGAGCAGTTCTTC. Translating it yields CAWSQAGLAVYNEQFF. V usage is TRBV30 and J usage is TRBJ2-1; the match to TRBD2 covers 7 bases. Unmatched junction bases numbered 11, after V lost 2 bases and J lost 4 bases. This CDR3 has 16 residues. CDR1 is GTSNPN, CDR2 SVGIG, per germline (reference sequence).

This clone was counted between two and nine times. The chain recombines TRBV1 with TRBJ1-5. TRBV1 is tagged as a pseudogene. The CDR3 covers 15 residues. The CDR3 DNA follows: TGCACCAGCAGCCAAGTGGCAGGGGAGGGACAGCCCCAGCATTTT. Its protein product is CTSSQVAGEGQPQHF.

V is TRBV2 and J is TRBJ2-7; a weak D match, TRBD2 (6 bases). CDR3 length: 16 residues. Trimming took 6 bases from V and 2 from J, leaving 20 bases between them. Germline lookup yields CDR1 SNHLY and CDR2 FYNNEI. This CDR3 reads CASSFLRRDGAYEQYF. For the CDR3, the DNA is TGTGCCAGCAGCTTCCTCAGGCGGGATGGGGCCTACGAGCAGTACTTC.

The CDR3 region has the DNA TGTGCCAGCAGTTCCCGGACTAGCTCTTGGTCAGATACGCAGTATTTT. Translating gives CASSSRTSSWSDTQYF. This sequence joins TRBV6-5 and TRBJ2-3, with 8 bases matching TRBD2. This CDR3 region has 16 residues. J was trimmed by 4 bases and V by 4 bases; bases with no gene match: 10. CDR1 is MNHEY, CDR2 SVGAGI, per germline.

This sequence joins TRBV27 and TRBJ2-6; 10 bases line up with TRBD1. After removal of 7 bases from V and 2 bases from J, the junction contained 5 bases not matched to a gene. This CDR3 contains 16 residues. The V gene's germline CDR1 is MNHEY and CDR2 SMNVEV (reference sequence). The CDR3 DNA sequence: TGTGCCAGCACAACCGGGACAGGGGCTGGGGCCAACGTCCTGACTTTC. Protein sequence: CASTTGTGAGANVLTF.

This chain's CDR3 is CASSGSATPRDEQFF. The CDR3 DNA follows: TGTGCCAGCAGTGGCTCGGCTACCCCGAGAGATGAGCAGTTCTTC. The genes are TRBV2 and TRBJ2-1; D gene unclear. The V end was cut by 4 bases, the J end by 8 bases, with 18 bases between. The CDR3 is 15 residues long. Germline-derived CDR1 and CDR2 are SNHLY and FYNNEI.

This chain links TRBV5-8 with TRBJ1-2; D is uncertain. CDR3 length: 16 amino acids. Germline assignment: CDR1 SGHTS and CDR2 YDEGEE. Trimming removed 1 base at V and 4 bases at J, with 17 bases between. CDR3 coding DNA: TGTGCCAGCAGCTTGAAAACAGCATGGATACTCTATGGCTACACCTTC. Its translation: CASSLKTAWILYGYTF. The full variable domain, with the rest looked up from reference TRBV5-8 and TRBJ1-2, is EAGVTQSPTHLIKTRGQQATLRCSPISGHTSVYWYQQALGLGLQFLLWYDEGEERNRGNFPPRFSGRQFPNYSSELNVNALELEDSALYLCASSLKTAWILYGYTFGSGTRLTVV.

This chain links TRBV19 with TRBJ2-7; TRBD2 agrees at 14 bases. Germline CDR1 and CDR2: LNHDA and SQIVND (reference sequence). V lost 5 bases, J lost 6 bases, and 3 bases stayed unmatched. The CDR3 runs to 14 residues. CDR3 protein: CASSSGLAGAEQYF. CDR3 coding DNA: TGTGCCAGTAGTTCGGGACTAGCGGGAGCCGAGCAGTACTTC.

The chain recombines TRBV6-5 with TRBJ2-3; weak D call: TRBD1 (6 bases). Trimming removed 0 bases at V and 2 bases at J, with 12 bases between. The CDR3 runs to 16 residues. Germline loops: CDR1 MNHEY, CDR2 SVGAGI. The CDR3 protein is CASSYSWTDTTDTQYF. CDR3 bases: TGTGCCAGCAGTTACTCGTGGACAGATACCACAGATACGCAGTATTTT.

This chain joins TRBV13 and TRBJ2-3, with 8 bases lining up with TRBD1. The CDR3 contains 17 residues. The germline V gene has CDR1 PRHDT and CDR2 FYEKMQ (reference sequence). V lost 6 bases and J lost 2; bases outside the gene matches: 13. The CDR3 DNA is TGTGCCAGCAGTGACTTAACGGGACAGGCGATCACAGATACGCAGTATTTT. It encodes CASSDLTGQAITDTQYF.

For the CDR3, the DNA is TGTGCCAGCGAGACTAGCGGGAGGCGGAATGAGCAGTTCTTC. Protein sequence: CASETSGRRNEQFF. The chain recombines TRBV27 with TRBJ2-1; 13 bases align to TRBD2. Per germline, CDR1 MNHEY and CDR2 SMNVEV (reference sequence). The junction had 5 bases not matched to a gene; V was cut back by 8 bases and J by 7 bases. CDR3 length: 14 residues.

This clone came up once. The genes are TRBV27 and TRBJ1-1, with TRBD1 as a possible D gene (6 bases). The V and J ends lost 6 bases and 0 bases respectively, with 17 bases between them. The CDR3 covers 16 residues. From germline, CDR1 is MNHEY and CDR2 SMNVEV (reference sequence). The CDR3 nucleotides read TGTGCCAGCAGCCCGAGTGGGGGCGAGATGAACACTGAAGCTTTCTTT. Amino acid sequence: CASSPSGGEMNTEAFF.

The V and J genes are TRBV27 and TRBJ2-5, with D possibly TRBD1 on 5 matching bases. Germline V gene data show CDR1 as MNHEY and CDR2 as SMNVEV (reference sequence). The length of the CDR3 is 14 residues. Trimming cost V 2 bases and J 3 bases, with 10 bases left between them. The CDR3 DNA reads as TGTGCCAGCAGTTTAACCGACAGCAAAGAGACCCAGTACTTC. This gives the protein CASSLTDSKETQYF.

This chain joins TRBV13 and TRBJ1-2, with no clear D. CDR3 size: 12 residues. Trimming took 2 bases from V and 8 from J, leaving 9 bases between them. The germline CDR1 and CDR2 sequences are PRHDT and FYEKMQ (reference sequence). The CDR3 protein is CASSLSGYGYTF. The CDR3 bases are TGTGCCAGCAGCTTATCGGGGTACGGCTACACCTTC.

This clone was counted a single time. The genes are TRBV2 and TRBJ1-5; no reliable D call. Trimming shortened V by 3 bases and J by 6 bases, and 9 bases separated the two germline ends. Germline CDR1 reads SNHLY; CDR2 reads FYNNEI. CDR3 length: 13 residues. This CDR3 is CASSEGRSQPQHF. For the CDR3, the DNA is TGTGCCAGCAGTGAGGGCAGAAGTCAGCCCCAGCATTTT.

The rearrangement joins TRBV4-1 to TRBJ2-5; 8 bases fit TRBD2. Germline V gene sequence: CDR1 MGHRA, CDR2 YSYEKL. Losses at the gene ends were 1 base for V and 5 bases for J; bases not matched to a gene: 6. CDR3 length: 15 amino acids. CDR3 DNA: TGCGCCAGCAGCCAAGCTGGACTAGCCGGTGAGACCCAGTACTTC. Protein sequence: CASSQAGLAGETQYF.

The V and J genes are TRBV6-1 and TRBJ2-3, with 10 positions matching TRBD2. V shed 4 bases and J 4 bases; nucleotides not matched to a gene: 5. The CDR3 is made up of 15 amino acids. Looked up from germline, CDR1 is MNHNS and CDR2 is SASEGT. CDR3 coding DNA: TGTGCCAGCAGTGGGCCTAGCGGGAGACCAGATACGCAGTATTTT. Translated, it gives CASSGPSGRPDTQYF.

The V and J genes are TRBV7-9 and TRBJ2-7; 8 bases align to TRBD2. CDR1 is SEHNR and CDR2 is FQNEAQ in the germline V gene (reference sequence). The CDR3 is made up of 15 amino acids. J was trimmed by 5 bases and V by 1 base; bases with no gene match: 7. The CDR3 DNA sequence: TGTGCCAGCAGCTTAGGGCGGGGGGAGGACGACGAGCAGTACTTC. This codes for CASSLGRGEDDEQYF.

The chain uses TRBV19 and TRBJ2-1; D assignment may be TRBD1 or TRBD2 (5 bases each). V shed 1 base and J shed 6 bases, with 7 bases lying between them. This CDR3 contains 13 residues. Germline CDR1 is LNHDA and CDR2 is SQIVND (reference sequence). The CDR3 is CASSIGGFNEQFF. CDR3 DNA: TGTGCCAGTAGTATAGGGGGGTTCAATGAGCAGTTCTTC.

This clone was seen a handful of times. The chain recombines TRBV15 with TRBJ2-2; D ambiguous. Germline CDR1 LNHNV, CDR2 YYDKDF (reference sequence). V was cut by 1 base and J by 1 base, with 4 bases left in between. This CDR3 region has 14 residues. CDR3 coding DNA: TGTGCCACCAGCAGAGTCGGGAACACCGGGGAGCTGTTTTTT. Its translation: CATSRVGNTGELFF. Together with reference TRBV15 and TRBJ2-2, the CDR3 gives the full variable domain: DAMVIQNPRYQVTQFGKPVTLSCSQTLNHNVMYWYQQKSSQAPKLLFHYYDKDFNNEADTPDNFQSRRPNTSFCFLDIRSPGLGDTAMYLCATSRVGNTGELFFGEGSRLTVL.

The genes are TRBV23-1 and TRBJ2-7; 7 bases line up with TRBD1. TRBV23-1 is classed as an ORF, of uncertain function. The CDR3 totals 17 residues. Germline trimming cut 10 bases from V and 6 bases from J; bases unmatched to any gene: 24. CDR3 coding DNA: TGCGCCAACATCACCGAGGGGGACAGTCCTTTCCTCTGCGAGCAGTACTTC. Translating it yields CANITEGDSPFLCEQYF.

This clone was found once. The rearrangement uses TRBV19 and TRBJ2-2; 12 bases are shared with TRBD2. J gave up 2 bases and V 4 bases, and 17 bases lay outside the gene matches. This CDR3 comprises 21 residues. Germline lookup yields CDR1 LNHDA and CDR2 SQIVND (reference sequence). CDR3 amino acids: CASSTSLLGLAGAQNTGELFF. CDR3 coding DNA: TGTGCCAGTAGTACCTCGCTCTTGGGACTAGCGGGTGCGCAAAACACCGGGGAGCTGTTTTTT.

This chain uses TRBV9 with TRBJ2-5, with D perhaps assigned TRBD1 or TRBD2 (5 bases each). The CDR3 runs to 16 residues. V dropped 2 bases and J dropped 7 bases, with 21 bases sitting between them. CDR1 is SGDLS, CDR2 YYNGEE, per germline. CDR3 protein: CASSVDGGGSLRTQYF. The CDR3 DNA reads as TGTGCCAGCAGCGTCGACGGTGGGGGAAGTTTGCGGACCCAGTACTTC.

J is TRBJ2-7 and V is TRBV4-1; 12 nucleotides agree with TRBD2. V shed 4 bases, J shed 2 bases, and the junction held 12 bases outside the gene matches. In germline, CDR1 is MGHRA, CDR2 YSYEKL. The CDR3 covers 18 residues. CDR3 residues: CASSLTETSGSPAYEQYF. The CDR3 DNA is TGCGCCAGCAGCCTCACCGAGACTAGCGGGAGTCCCGCCTACGAGCAGTACTTC.

The V gene is TRBV7-6, the J gene TRBJ2-2; D remains unclear. V lost 3 bases, J lost 8 bases, and 7 bases lay in between. The CDR3 loop spans 12 amino acids. Looked up from germline, CDR1 is SGHVS and CDR2 is FNYEAQ. The CDR3 nucleotides are TGTGCCAGCAGCTTTTCTAGTGGGGAGCTGTTTTTT. This encodes CASSFSSGELFF.

The V and J genes are TRBV18 and TRBJ2-7; no clear D gene. The CDR3 runs 15 residues. Trimming removed 2 bases at V and 2 bases at J, with 13 bases between. Germline CDR1 reads KGHSH; CDR2 reads LQKENI. CDR3 coding DNA: TGTGCCAGCTCACCAAATTCGAGGAGCCCCTACGAGCAGTACTTC. This gives the protein CASSPNSRSPYEQYF.

The chain joins TRBV19 to TRBJ2-7; D not certain. The CDR3 spans 13 residues. Trimming shortened V by 6 bases and J by 1 base, and 10 bases separated the two germline ends. In germline, CDR1 is LNHDA, CDR2 SQIVND (reference sequence). The CDR3 coding sequence is TGTGCCAGTAGCTCCAGTCCTTCCTACGAGCAGTACTTC. Translating it yields CASSSSPSYEQYF.

The rearrangement joins TRBV4-1 to TRBJ2-7, with TRBD2 matching over 7 bases. This CDR3 contains 15 residues. CDR1 is MGHRA and CDR2 is YSYEKL in the germline V gene. Trimming removed 0 bases from V and 2 bases from J; junction bases left unmatched: 4. Here the CDR3 reads CASSQEAAGAYEQYF. The CDR3 nucleotides read TGCGCCAGCAGCCAAGAGGCGGCGGGAGCCTACGAGCAGTACTTC.